Shown below are 14 T cell receptor beta chains from a single sample sequenced in a study of blood T cell repertoires in COVID-19. Produced via immunoSEQ multiplex PCR; TCRdb's table is partial and in-frame only. The data contain around 140,000 clones, more than 70% of them seen just once; the ten biggest clones take up approximately 1.5%. Sequencing was carried out using peripheral blood. Receptor source: a man aged 55 to 70 with acute or convalescent COVID-19.

This clone was picked up a small number of times. The chain has TRBV20-1 and TRBJ2-7; 7 nucleotides match TRBD2. The germline gives CDR1 DFQATT, CDR2 SNEGSKA (reference sequence). The CDR3 is 14 amino acids. Trimming cost V 3 bases and J 0 bases; bases outside gene matches: 5. The CDR3 DNA reads TGCAGTGCTAGTTATACTAGCGCCTCCTACGAGCAGTACTTC. This encodes CSASYTSASYEQYF.

This chain connects TRBV5-6 to TRBJ1-1; D remains ambiguous. Looked up from germline, CDR1 is SGHDT and CDR2 is YYEEEE. The CDR3 contains 13 residues. Trimming took 5 bases from V and 0 from J, leaving 8 bases between them. CDR3 in DNA: TGTGCCAGCAGAACTACCATGAACACTGAAGCTTTCTTT. This gives the protein CASRTTMNTEAFF.

The chain uses TRBV5-4 and TRBJ1-3; no clear D. Trimming took 0 bases from V and 0 from J, leaving 16 bases between them. The germline gives CDR1 SGHNT, CDR2 YYREEE (reference sequence). This CDR3 spans 18 amino acids. CDR3 bases: TGTGCCAGCAGCTTGGCTCCTTTCGCAGGCCACTCTGGAAACACCATATATTTT. It is translated as CASSLAPFAGHSGNTIYF.

This clone is a singleton in its sample. V gene TRBV5-1 combines with J gene TRBJ2-2; 7 bases fit TRBD1. V lost 3 bases and J lost 1; bases outside the gene matches: 6. Looked up from germline, CDR1 is SGHRS and CDR2 is YFSETQ. The CDR3 extends over 16 amino acids. The CDR3 is CASSSTGLWNTGELFF. The CDR3 region has the DNA TGCGCCAGCAGCTCGACAGGGCTGTGGAACACCGGGGAGCTGTTTTTT.

J is TRBJ2-7 and V is TRBV18; 8 nucleotides match TRBD2. The length of the CDR3 is 16 residues. Germline CDR1 reads KGHSH; CDR2 reads LQKENI. V trimming: 3 bases; J trimming: 0 bases; junction bases outside the gene matches: 7. The CDR3 bases are TGTGCCAGCTCACCGATGGCGGGAGGTAGCTCCTACGAGCAGTACTTC. Its translation is CASSPMAGGSSYEQYF.

J is TRBJ1-1 and V is TRBV3-1 (or the pseudogene TRBV3-2); D uncertain. The CDR3 totals 16 residues. V was cut by 0 bases and J by 1 base, with 12 bases left in between. The V gene's germline CDR1 is LGHDT and CDR2 YNNKEL (reference sequence). CDR3 region: CASSQDWSFGNTEAFF. The CDR3, as DNA: TGTGCCAGCAGCCAAGATTGGTCTTTCGGGAACACTGAAGCTTTCTTT.

The gene calls are TRBV7-6 and TRBJ2-3; 11 nucleotides line up with TRBD2. Germline assignment: CDR1 SGHVS and CDR2 FNYEAQ. CDR3 size: 17 residues. The junction had 8 bases not matched to a gene; V was cut back by 5 bases and J by 1 base. The CDR3 DNA reads as TGTGCCAGCAGCCCGCTAGCGGGAGGTTTGGGCACAGATACGCAGTATTTT. Residues: CASSPLAGGLGTDTQYF.

This chain links TRBV18 with TRBJ1-5; no definite D call. CDR1 is KGHSH and CDR2 is LQKENI in the germline V gene. This CDR3 is 16 amino acids long. The V end was cut by 2 bases, the J end by 0 bases, with 11 bases between. The CDR3 loop is CASSPSGGYSNQPQHF. The CDR3 nucleotides are TGTGCCAGCTCACCATCGGGAGGGTATAGCAATCAGCCCCAGCATTTT.

V gene TRBV11-2 combines with J gene TRBJ2-5; 10 nucleotides line up with TRBD1. The CDR3 length is 15 residues. Germline assignment: CDR1 SGHAT and CDR2 FQNNGV. Losses at the gene ends were 4 bases for V and 2 bases for J; bases not matched to a gene: 4. The CDR3 nucleotides are TGTGCCAGCAGCTGGGGACAGGGGAATCAAGAGACCCAGTACTTC. Amino acids: CASSWGQGNQETQYF.

This rearrangement joins TRBV9 to TRBJ2-5; 7 bases fit TRBD2. Germline assignment: CDR1 SGDLS and CDR2 YYNGEE. The V gene end was trimmed by 7 bases and the J gene end by 3 bases; junction bases not matched to a gene: 3. The CDR3 is made up of 12 amino acids. CDR3 loop: CASSGGEETQYF. CDR3 bases: TGTGCCAGCTCGGGGGGTGAAGAGACCCAGTACTTC.

The rearrangement joins TRBV9 to TRBJ1-1; D is ambiguous. Trimming stripped 0 bases from V and 6 bases from J, with 6 bases between. CDR3 length: 12 amino acids. The germline V gene encodes CDR1 SGDLS and CDR2 YYNGEE. CDR3 sequence: CASSVGGSEAFF. In nucleotides, the CDR3 is TGTGCCAGCAGCGTAGGCGGATCTGAAGCTTTCTTT. The full variable domain, with the rest looked up from reference TRBV9 and TRBJ1-1, is DSGVTQTPKHLITATGQRVTLRCSPRSGDLSVYWYQQSLDQGLQFLIQYYNGEERAKGNILERFSAQQFPDLHSELNLSSLELGDSALYFCASSVGGSEAFFGQGTRLTVV.

In this sample, this clone turned up once. This chain joins TRBV3-1 (or the pseudogene TRBV3-2) and TRBJ2-6; 9 bases agree with TRBD1. Germline lookup yields CDR1 LGHDT and CDR2 YNNKEL (reference sequence). The J segment lost 1 base and the V segment lost 0 bases, leaving 10 bases of the junction unmatched. This CDR3 comprises 20 residues. The DNA for the CDR3 is TGTGCCAGCAGCCAAGAGGTAGGGACAGGGCTCGGTTCTGGGGCCAACGTCCTGACTTTC. It translates to CASSQEVGTGLGSGANVLTF.

This chain uses TRBV19 with TRBJ2-5; maybe TRBD1 (6 bases). V lost 6 bases and J lost 1, with 9 bases in between. The CDR3 runs to 13 residues. The germline V gene encodes CDR1 LNHDA and CDR2 SQIVND (reference sequence). In DNA form, the CDR3 reads TGTGCCAGTAGGGGGGCAGTCCAAGAGACCCAGTACTTC. Translating it yields CASRGAVQETQYF.

Worth noting for this clone: An end of the junction differs from the germline gene, which may be a read error. This chain connects TRBV9 to TRBJ2-5; a possible D gene is TRBD2 (5 bases). Germline CDR1 reads SGDLS; CDR2 reads YYNGEE. This CDR3 is 14 amino acids long. The CDR3 reads CASGVAGRQETQYF. As DNA, the CDR3 is TGTGCCAGCGGCGTGGCGGGCAGACAAGAGACCCAGTACTTC.